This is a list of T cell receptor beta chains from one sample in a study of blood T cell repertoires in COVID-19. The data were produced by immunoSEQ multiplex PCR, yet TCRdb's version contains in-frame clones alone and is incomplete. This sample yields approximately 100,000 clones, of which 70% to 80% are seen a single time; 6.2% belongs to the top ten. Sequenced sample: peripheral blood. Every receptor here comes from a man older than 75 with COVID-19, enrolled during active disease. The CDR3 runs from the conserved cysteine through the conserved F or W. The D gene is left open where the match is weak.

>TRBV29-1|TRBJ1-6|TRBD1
CSVSQGALNNSPLHF
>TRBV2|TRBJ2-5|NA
CASSGGTGDQETQYF
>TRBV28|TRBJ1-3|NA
CASRITGLVGNTIYF
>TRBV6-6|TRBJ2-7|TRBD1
CASSYMAGGGDGEQYF
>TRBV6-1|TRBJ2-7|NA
CASSEARLAGYEQYF
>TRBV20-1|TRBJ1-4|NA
CSAPLREKLFF
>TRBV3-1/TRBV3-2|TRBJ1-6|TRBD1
CASSRRTGGVSSPLHF
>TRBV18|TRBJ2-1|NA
CASSRGTYNEQFF
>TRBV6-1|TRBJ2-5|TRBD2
CASSEAETSGWYQETQYF
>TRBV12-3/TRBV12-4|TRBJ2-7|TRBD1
CASSFGTVYEQYF
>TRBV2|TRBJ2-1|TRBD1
CASSERDRGPWNEQFF
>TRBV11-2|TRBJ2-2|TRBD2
CASSLELAMNTGELFF
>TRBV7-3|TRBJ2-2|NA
CASSSDRSRSGELFF
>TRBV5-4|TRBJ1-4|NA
CASRGDNEKLFF
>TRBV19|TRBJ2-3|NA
CASSQTGLNTDTQYF
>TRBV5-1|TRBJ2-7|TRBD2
CASSPGLAGGREQYF
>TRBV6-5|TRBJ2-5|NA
CASSYGGFTEETQYF
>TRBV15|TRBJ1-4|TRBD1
CATSTQGREKLFF
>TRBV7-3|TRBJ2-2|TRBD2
CASSLVLAGKTGELFF
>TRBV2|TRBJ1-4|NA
CASNPAQGNQKLFF
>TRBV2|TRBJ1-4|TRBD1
CASATGAGDEKLFF
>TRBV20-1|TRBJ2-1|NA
CSASTNEQFF
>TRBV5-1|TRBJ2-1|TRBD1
CASSGDRGYNEQFF
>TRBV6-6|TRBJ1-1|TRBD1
CASSRPGTGNTEAFF
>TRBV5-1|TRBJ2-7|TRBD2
CASSFAGLAGGEQYF
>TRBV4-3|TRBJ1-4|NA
CASSPRAEATNEKLFF
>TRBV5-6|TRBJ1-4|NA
CASSVTGRNNEKLFF
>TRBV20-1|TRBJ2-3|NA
CSASTGFSTDTQYF